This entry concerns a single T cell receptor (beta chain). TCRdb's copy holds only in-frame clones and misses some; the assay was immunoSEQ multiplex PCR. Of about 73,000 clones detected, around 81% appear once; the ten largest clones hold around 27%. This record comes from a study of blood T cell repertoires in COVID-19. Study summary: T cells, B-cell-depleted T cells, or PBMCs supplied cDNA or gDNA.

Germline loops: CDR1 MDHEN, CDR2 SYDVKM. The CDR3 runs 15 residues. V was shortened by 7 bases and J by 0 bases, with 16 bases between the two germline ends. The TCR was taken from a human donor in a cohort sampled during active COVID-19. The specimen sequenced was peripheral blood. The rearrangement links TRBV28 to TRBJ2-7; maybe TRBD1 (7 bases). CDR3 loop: CASTAGGQRSYEQYF. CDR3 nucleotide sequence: TGTGCCAGCACCGCCGGGGGACAGCGCTCCTACGAGCAGTACTTC. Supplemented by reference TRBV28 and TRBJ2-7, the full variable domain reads DVKVTQSSRYLVKRTGEKVFLECVQDMDHENMFWYRQDPGLGLRLIYFSYDVKMKEKGDIPEGYSVSREKKERFSLILESASTNQTSMYLCASTAGGQRSYEQYFGPGTRLTVT.